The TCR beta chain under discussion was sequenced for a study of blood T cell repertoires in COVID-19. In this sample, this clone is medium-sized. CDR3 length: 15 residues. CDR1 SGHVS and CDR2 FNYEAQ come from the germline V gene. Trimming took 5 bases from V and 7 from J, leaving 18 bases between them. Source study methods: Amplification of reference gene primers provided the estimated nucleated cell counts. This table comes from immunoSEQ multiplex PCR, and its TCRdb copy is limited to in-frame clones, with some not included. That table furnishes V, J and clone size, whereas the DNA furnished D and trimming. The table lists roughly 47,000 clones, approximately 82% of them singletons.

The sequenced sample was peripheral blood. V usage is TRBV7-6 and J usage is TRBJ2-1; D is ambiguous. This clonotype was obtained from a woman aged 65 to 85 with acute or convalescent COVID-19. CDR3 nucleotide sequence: TGTGCCAGCAGCCCTTACGTGGGCCCCACAAATGAGCAGTTCTTC. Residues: CASSPYVGPTNEQFF.